The clone carrying this T cell receptor (beta chain) was counted only a few times. The data were taken from a study of T-cell reconstitution after alpha-beta-depleted transplantation in children. Unique molecular identifiers were incorporated when the TCRbeta library was constructed. TCRdb reprocessed the PCR reads with MiXCR, giving one entry per CDR3 protein. The sample carries about 400,000 distinct CDR3 sequences, roughly 22% recorded once. The source material was PBMCs from the stem cell graft donor, sampled from the stem cell graft. This clonotype was obtained from a human donor who donated a stem cell graft to a child with acute myeloid leukemia.

The DNA for the CDR3 is TGCGCCAGCAGCTTGAGGGGACAGGGAGGCGAGCAGTACTTC. Protein: CASSLRGQGGEQYF. The V and J genes are TRBV5-1 and TRBJ2-7; 9 bases fit TRBD1. Per germline, CDR1 SGHRS and CDR2 YFSETQ. The J segment lost 6 bases and the V segment lost 1 base, leaving 5 bases of the junction unmatched. The CDR3 has 14 amino acids. Variable domain in full (rest from reference TRBV5-1 and TRBJ2-7): KAGVTQTPRYLIKTRGQQVTLSCSPISGHRSVSWYQQTPGQGLQFLFEYFSETQRNKGNFPGRFSGRQFSNSRSEMNVSTLELGDSALYLCASSLRGQGGEQYFGPGTRLTVT.